This T cell receptor (beta chain) was identified in a study of blood T cell repertoires in COVID-19. As for the study in general: Samples taken during acute and convalescent COVID-19 were collected in the United States, Italy and Spain. From T cells, B-cell-depleted T cells, or PBMCs came the material, which was cDNA or gDNA.

The CDR3 spans 16 residues. The authors' processing: Amplification from reference gene primers served as the basis for estimated nucleated cell counts. Clones were read by immunoSEQ multiplex PCR, and TCRdb kept only the in-frame ones, dropping some. The V and J calls and clone size come from that table; D and trimming were worked out from the DNA. The sample has tens of thousands of clones, 75% to 90% seen once. The chain recombines TRBV21-1 with TRBJ2-5; the tabulated D call, TRBD2, remains unverified against the DNA. TRBV21-1 is tagged as a pseudogene. Input material: peripheral blood. This receptor was identified in a man aged 25 to 45 with active or convalescent COVID-19. CDR3 nucleotide sequence: TGTGCCAGCAGCAAAGTCTCGGCCGGGACTGAAGAGACCCAGTACTTC. Protein: CASSKVSAGTEETQYF.